Below, one T cell receptor (beta chain) is given with its context. The antigen remains unidentified. This record belongs to a study of PD-L1 blockade in urothelial cancer. The wider study: The analyses of blood took place 3 weeks (second dose) and 6 weeks after treatment start.

Overall study findings and caveats: Tumor-associated clones in blood expanded more at 3 weeks in durable-benefit patients.

Assay used: immunoSEQ multiplex PCR; TCRdb lists only in-frame clones, some missing. There are tens of thousands of clones in the sample; 90% occur only once, and 1.5% to 2% lies in the top ten. V lost 10 bases, J lost 2 bases, and 14 bases lay in between. CDR1 is WNHNN, CDR2 SYGVQD, per germline (reference sequence). CDR3 length: 13 residues. Noted time point: pretreatment peripheral blood. This sequence was found in a man aged 60-69 years with urothelial cancer. This sequence joins TRBV10-1 and TRBJ1-2, with D perhaps TRBD1 (6 bases). The material sequenced was PBMCs, taken around atezolizumab (anti-PD-L1) treatment. This CDR3 is CATSTGTNYGYTF. The CDR3 DNA sequence: TGCGCCACCTCAACAGGGACCAACTATGGCTACACCTTC.